This TCR beta chain was sequenced during a study of blood T cell repertoires in COVID-19. Study information: Samples taken during acute and convalescent COVID-19 were collected in the United States, Italy and Spain. PBMCs, B-cell-depleted T cells, or T cells were the source of the cDNA or gDNA that made up the material.

The germline CDR1 and CDR2 sequences are DFQATT and SNEGSKA (reference sequence). The CDR3 runs 13 residues. V gave up 3 bases and J gave up 2 bases, with 5 bases separating them. In the source study's methods: From reference gene primer amplification, estimates of nucleated cell counts were derived. Profiling relied on immunoSEQ multiplex PCR, and the TCRdb table lists in-frame clones only, not all of them. The V and J calls and clone size come from that table; D and trimming were worked out from the DNA. The sample includes nearly 200,000 clones, just under 85% of them seen just once. V is TRBV20-1 and J is TRBJ2-6, with D hard to call. The sequencing input was peripheral blood. The TCR originated in a woman in her 70s with active or convalescent COVID-19. The CDR3 nucleotides read TGCAGTGCTAGTTATGCTGGGGCCAACGTCCTGACTTTC. Its protein is CSASYAGANVLTF.